Following are 20 T cell receptor beta chains from one sample sequenced in a study of human T cells and chemical hapten exposure. The time point is: patch test 1, 2 weeks after DPC sensitization. Treatment: therapeutic diphenylcyclopropenone sensitization with weekly scalp DPC. TCRdb re-called the RACE reads with MiXCR, one entry per CDR3 protein. The table lists tens of thousands of distinct CDR3 sequences, about 7.5% of them singletons, with 1.5% to 1.7% in the top ten. The sequenced sample was whole blood, obtained in connection with sensitization to the hapten diphenylcyclopropenone (DPC). Receptors were obtained from a woman aged 25 to 45 with alopecia areata. Some clones in this sample may be carry-over from other donors' samples.

This clonotype was observed at least ten times. The chain recombines TRBV13 with TRBJ2-3; D is ambiguous. The CDR3 extends over 14 amino acids. Trimming cost V 4 bases and J 0 bases, with 8 bases left between them. CDR1 is PRHDT and CDR2 is FYEKMQ in the germline V gene (reference sequence). CDR3 in amino acids: CASSYTTSTDTQYF. The CDR3 region has the DNA TGTGCCAGCAGCTATACAACTAGCACAGATACGCAGTATTTT.

The sample holds many counts of this clonotype. The chain links TRBV5-1 to TRBJ2-3, with 9 bases lining up with TRBD1. J gave up 3 bases and V 0 bases, and 2 bases lay outside the gene matches. CDR1 SGHRS and CDR2 YFSETQ come from the germline V gene. The CDR3 contains 15 residues. The CDR3 DNA is TGCGCCAGCAGCTTGGGGGACAGGGAGACAGATACGCAGTATTTT. Its protein is CASSLGDRETDTQYF.

This chain connects TRBV15 to TRBJ2-3; tentative D call: TRBD2 (5 bases). CDR1 and CDR2 (germline): LNHNV, YYDKDF (reference sequence). Trimming removed 3 bases at V and 4 bases at J, with 11 bases between. The CDR3 totals 14 residues. The CDR3 DNA sequence: TGTGCCACCAGCAGCTTTGCGGAGGCAGATACGCAGTATTTT. This sequence encodes CATSSFAEADTQYF.

This clonotype was counted ten times or more. V and J are TRBV20-1 and TRBJ2-3; no clear D gene. The ends were cut back, 4 bases at V and 7 bases at J, with 6 bases in the middle. The CDR3 spans 10 residues. Per the germline V gene, CDR1 is DFQATT and CDR2 is SNEGSKA (reference sequence). CDR3 protein: CSANENTQYF. CDR3 bases: TGCAGTGCTAACGAAAATACGCAGTATTTT.

This clonotype was recorded at least ten times. The chain is built from TRBV7-8 and TRBJ1-1; a weak D match, TRBD1 (6 bases). Trimming left V 5 bases short and J 7 bases short, with 23 bases between. The CDR3 covers 16 residues. Germline assignment: CDR1 SGHVS and CDR2 FQNEAQ. CDR3 amino acids: CASSPARVGGPFEAFF. DNA for the CDR3: TGTGCCAGCAGCCCGGCAAGGGTCGGGGGCCCATTTGAAGCTTTCTTT.

To note about this clonotype: With a much larger clone just one base away, this may be a read error. This chain links TRBV9 with TRBJ2-2; maybe TRBD2 (5 bases). Between the trimmed V and J ends, which lost 0 bases and 6 bases, there was a span of 9 bases. Germline lookup yields CDR1 SGDLS and CDR2 YYNGEE. The CDR3 runs 14 residues. The CDR3: CASSVAGCPGELFF. CDR3 in DNA: TGTGCCAGCAGCGTAGCGGGGTGCCCCGGGGAGCTGTTTTTT.

This clonotype was recorded a few times. The chain employs TRBV7-2 and TRBJ2-7, with a possible D match to TRBD1 (5 bases). The length of the CDR3 is 16 residues. Germline values: CDR1 SGHTA, CDR2 FQGNSA. V was shortened by 1 base and J by 6 bases, with 19 bases between the two germline ends. Here the CDR3 DNA reads TGTGCCAGCAGCTTAGAGTGGGTTTTTCGAAGGGGCGAGCAGTACTTC. Translating it yields CASSLEWVFRRGEQYF.

CDR3 coding DNA: TGTGCCAGCAGTTACGTGGGGGGGGGAGCTTTCTTT. It codes for CASSYVGGGAFF. The chain couples TRBV6-5 to TRBJ1-1; a weak D match, TRBD1 (5 bases). V lost 2 bases and J 10 bases, leaving 11 bases between the germline ends. This CDR3 is 12 amino acids long. Germline V CDR1 and CDR2: MNHEY, SVGAGI.

At least ten counts were recorded for this clonotype. The genes are TRBV6-6 and TRBJ2-6; the match to TRBD1 covers 7 bases. CDR1 is MNHNY and CDR2 is SVGAGI in the germline V gene (reference sequence). Losses at the gene ends were 7 bases for V and 1 base for J; bases not matched to a gene: 10. The CDR3 consists of 17 residues. The CDR3 DNA is TGTGCCAGCACTGACAGGGTAGGAACGTCTGGGGCCAACGTCCTGACTTTC. It yields the protein CASTDRVGTSGANVLTF.

This clonotype was observed a few times. This sequence joins TRBV7-2 and TRBJ2-5; weak D call: TRBD1 (6 bases). CDR3 length equals 16 residues. Trimming cost V 1 base and J 4 bases, with 16 bases left between them. The V gene's germline CDR1 is SGHTA and CDR2 FQGNSA. DNA for the CDR3: TGTGCCAGCAGCTTAGTTAGTCTTGTGGGGGCAGAGACCCAGTACTTC. This sequence encodes CASSLVSLVGAETQYF.

Details on this clonotype: Being one base from a much bigger clone, this may be a read error. V is TRBV4-1 and J is TRBJ2-7; 7 bases map to TRBD1. Germline values: CDR1 MGHRA, CDR2 YSYEKL. The CDR3 is 15 residues long. CDR3 nucleotides: TGTGCCAGCAGCGCCACGACAGGGAATTCCTACGAGCTGTACTTC. Amino acid sequence: CASSATTGNSYELYF.

CDR3 sequence (DNA): TGCGCCAGCAGCTTGGTGGGAGCTTTACAAGAGACCCAGTACTTC. Translation gives CASSLVGALQETQYF. This rearrangement joins TRBV5-1 to TRBJ2-5; possibly TRBD2 for D (5 bases). The germline CDR1 and CDR2 sequences are SGHRS and YFSETQ. The length of the CDR3 is 15 residues. V lost 0 bases and J lost 2, with 11 bases in between.

This chain connects TRBV20-1 to TRBJ1-1; D unresolved. Germline CDR1 reads DFQATT; CDR2 reads SNEGSKA (reference sequence). The CDR3 loop spans 13 amino acids. V was pared by 3 bases and J by 1 base, with 9 bases between. Here the CDR3 DNA reads TGCAGTGCTAGCAGCGTCGGGAACACTGAAGCTTTCTTT. Encoded protein: CSASSVGNTEAFF.

This clonotype was found many times. The chain combines TRBV12-3 or TRBV12-4 with TRBJ1-1; 8 nucleotides align to TRBD1. CDR3 size: 15 residues. The junction had 6 bases not matched to a gene; V was cut back by 6 bases and J by 0 bases. CDR3 loop: CASRRTGLMNTEAFF. In nucleotides, the CDR3 is TGTGCCAGCAGGAGGACAGGGCTGATGAACACTGAAGCTTTCTTT.

This clonotype was counted only a few times. The chain joins TRBV2 to TRBJ1-1, with TRBD1 as a possible D gene (5 bases). This CDR3 contains 13 residues. V lost 9 bases and J 2 bases, leaving 13 bases between the germline ends. Germline-derived CDR1 and CDR2 are SNHLY and FYNNEI. As DNA, the CDR3 is TGTGCCAGTAGTACGAGGGGAAACACTGAAGCTTTCTTT. Its translation is CASSTRGNTEAFF.

This clonotype was counted only a few times. The V gene is TRBV18, the J gene TRBJ2-1, with a possible D match to TRBD2 (7 bases). V was trimmed by 2 bases and J by 9 bases, leaving 17 bases between them. The germline V gene encodes CDR1 KGHSH and CDR2 LQKENI. There are 15 residues in the CDR3. The CDR3 region is CASSPGEGGFGEQFF. The CDR3 DNA is TGTGCCAGCTCACCAGGAGAGGGGGGGTTCGGTGAGCAGTTCTTC.

This clonotype was observed many times. This chain connects TRBV18 to TRBJ2-4, with a possible D match to TRBD2 (5 bases). In germline, CDR1 is KGHSH, CDR2 LQKENI. The V end lost 3 bases, the J end lost 0 bases, and 12 bases lay between the germline ends. There are 16 residues in the CDR3. The CDR3 sequence is CASSPGDKLAKNIQYF. Written as DNA, the CDR3 is TGTGCCAGCTCACCGGGAGACAAGCTAGCCAAAAACATTCAGTACTTC.

This clonotype occurred a few times. The chain links TRBV7-9 to TRBJ2-1; D unresolved. CDR1 is SEHNR, CDR2 FQNEAQ, per germline (reference sequence). This CDR3 has 12 residues. The V end lost 2 bases, the J end lost 7 bases, and 6 bases lay between the germline ends. CDR3 sequence (DNA): TGTGCCAGCAGCTTACGGCTAAATGAGCAGTTCTTC. This encodes CASSLRLNEQFF.

This clonotype was observed at least ten times. The V call is TRBV20-1, the J call TRBJ1-5; D may be TRBD1 (6 bases). Germline assignment: CDR1 DFQATT and CDR2 SNEGSKA (reference sequence). Trimming stripped 3 bases from V and 7 bases from J, with 13 bases between. CDR3 length equals 13 residues. The CDR3 region has the DNA TGCAGTGCTAGTTCCGGGGGCGACCAGCCCCAGCATTTT. It specifies CSASSGGDQPQHF.

The sample holds many counts of this clonotype. V is TRBV5-4 and J is TRBJ2-3, with TRBD1 matching 9 bases. Per the germline V gene, CDR1 is SGHNT and CDR2 is YYREEE (reference sequence). This CDR3 has 16 residues. The V gene end was trimmed by 5 bases and the J gene end by 0 bases; junction bases not matched to a gene: 7. The CDR3 nucleotides read TGTGCCAGCAGTAGTACCGGGACAGGGAGCACAGATACGCAGTATTTT. As protein: CASSSTGTGSTDTQYF. Combining the CDR3 with reference TRBV5-4 and TRBJ2-3 gives the whole variable domain ETGVTQSPTHLIKTRGQQVTLRCSSQSGHNTVSWYQQALGQGPQFIFQYYREEENGRGNFPPRFSGLQFPNYSSELNVNALELDDSALYLCASSSTGTGSTDTQYFGPGTRLTVL.